The next 22 T cell receptor beta chains were all read from a single sample in a study of cytomegalovirus exposure and HLA in healthy donors. The PCR had 60 Vbeta and 13 Jbeta primers. Repertoires were generated with immunoSEQ multiplex PCR, while TCRdb's copy carries only in-frame clones and drops some. This sample has fewer than 200,000 clones, with approximately 82% found just once. The source material was PBMCs. The receptors originated from a man aged 35 to 55 in good health and CMV-seropositive.

The V gene is TRBV6-6, the J gene TRBJ1-1; D remains ambiguous. V lost 6 bases, J lost 4 bases, and 9 bases lay in between. Germline CDR1 is MNHNY and CDR2 is SVGAGI (reference sequence). The length of the CDR3 is 12 residues. CDR3 sequence reads: CASSLEITEAFF. Here the CDR3 DNA reads TGTGCCAGCAGCCTGGAGATCACTGAAGCTTTCTTT.

The V call is TRBV11-1, the J call TRBJ2-1, with 10 bases aligning to TRBD2. The germline gives CDR1 SGHAT, CDR2 FQDESV (reference sequence). There are 16 residues in the CDR3. J was trimmed by 2 bases and V by 5 bases; bases with no gene match: 6. In DNA, the CDR3 is TGTGCCAGCAGCCTGGGACTAGCGACGACCTACAATGAGCAGTTCTTC. As protein: CASSLGLATTYNEQFF.

This chain connects TRBV29-1 to TRBJ2-1, with TRBD2 identical over 7 bases. V lost 7 bases, J lost 6 bases, and 9 bases stayed unmatched. Germline V gene data show CDR1 as SQVTM and CDR2 as ANQGSEA. There are 13 residues in the CDR3. CDR3 nucleotides: TGCAGCGCCGGACTAGTGAACCTCAATGAGCAGTTCTTC. Encoded protein: CSAGLVNLNEQFF.

The CDR3 DNA reads as TGTGCCAGCAGCTTCGCCGGGACAACCTATGGCTACACCTTC. Translation gives CASSFAGTTYGYTF. The gene calls are TRBV7-2 and TRBJ1-2, with D tentatively TRBD1 (6 bases). CDR1 SGHTA and CDR2 FQGNSA come from the germline V gene. Between the trimmed V and J ends, which lost 3 bases and 4 bases, there was a span of 12 bases. This CDR3 region has 14 residues.

V is TRBV28 and J is TRBJ1-1; 9 bases fit TRBD1. V shed 5 bases and J 5 bases; nucleotides not matched to a gene: 9. Germline V lookup: CDR1 MDHEN, CDR2 SYDVKM. This CDR3 has 15 residues. CDR3 region: CASSVTGQGETEAFF. The CDR3 region has the DNA TGTGCCAGCAGTGTAACGGGACAGGGAGAAACTGAAGCTTTCTTT.

This clone has more than one count but fewer than ten. The chain is built from TRBV18 and TRBJ2-7; TRBD1 might be the D (5 bases). Germline assignment: CDR1 KGHSH and CDR2 LQKENI. The CDR3 sequence is 14 residues long. The V end lost 0 bases, the J end lost 5 bases, and 11 bases lay between the germline ends. The CDR3 sequence is CASSPPLTAHEQYF. DNA for the CDR3: TGTGCCAGCTCACCACCGTTGACAGCACACGAGCAGTACTTC. The full variable domain, in which reference TRBV18 and TRBJ2-7 provide the parts outside the CDR3, is NAGVMQNPRHLVRRRGQEARLRCSPMKGHSHVYWYRQLPEEGLKFMVYLQKENIIDESGMPKERFSAEFPKEGPSILRIQQVVRGDSAAYFCASSPPLTAHEQYFGPGTRLTVT.

This rearrangement joins TRBV9 to TRBJ1-3; D is perhaps TRBD1 (5 bases). The CDR3 runs to 15 residues. V was pared by 2 bases and J by 4 bases, with 13 bases between. Germline V gives CDR1 SGDLS, CDR2 YYNGEE. CDR3 loop: CASSVRATEGNTIYF. CDR3 nucleotides: TGTGCCAGCAGCGTCAGGGCCACGGAAGGAAACACCATATATTTT.

The V call is TRBV5-1, the J call TRBJ2-2, with a weak D call TRBD2 (5 bases). CDR1 and CDR2 (germline): SGHRS, YFSETQ. CDR3 size: 16 residues. With 3 bases removed from V and 6 bases from J, the gap between germline ends came to 18 bases. In DNA form, the CDR3 reads TGCGCCAGCAGCTCGATCTCGGGGTTGAGGGCCGGGGAGCTGTTTTTT. Translating gives CASSSISGLRAGELFF.

The chain carries TRBV4-2 and TRBJ2-1; D perhaps matches TRBD1 (5 bases). The CDR3 is 13 residues long. The germline V gene has CDR1 LGHNA and CDR2 YNFKEQ. V lost 4 bases and J lost 9, with 13 bases in between. The CDR3 nucleotides read TGTGCCAGCAGCCCCCTGCAGGGTGGTGAGCAGTTCTTC. It specifies CASSPLQGGEQFF.

This chain connects TRBV7-9 to TRBJ1-4, with D perhaps matching TRBD1 (5 bases). The V gene lost 5 bases and the J gene lost 7 bases, with 17 bases spanning the gap. CDR1 is SEHNR and CDR2 is FQNEAQ in the germline V gene (reference sequence). The CDR3 is 15 amino acids. CDR3 nucleotide sequence: TGTGCCAGCAGCCCATGGGAGGGGAGGAGTGAAAAACTGTTTTTT. Its translation: CASSPWEGRSEKLFF.

The chain couples TRBV10-3 to TRBJ2-3; 9 positions match TRBD1. Germline values: CDR1 ENHRY, CDR2 SYGVKD. The J segment lost 0 bases and the V segment lost 8 bases, leaving 3 bases of the junction unmatched. The CDR3 consists of 14 residues. The DNA of the CDR3 is TGTGCCATCGGGGGACAGGGTAGCACAGATACGCAGTATTTT. Translated: CAIGGQGSTDTQYF.

V is TRBV5-5 and J is TRBJ1-3, with TRBD1 as a possible D gene (5 bases). Per the germline V gene, CDR1 is SGHKS and CDR2 is YYEKEE (reference sequence). Deletions cut 2 bases from V and 3 bases from J, with 12 bases between. The CDR3 is 15 residues long. The CDR3 is CASSLARVLGNTIYF. The DNA for the CDR3 is TGTGCCAGCAGCTTAGCCAGGGTTCTTGGAAACACCATATATTTT.

The chain links TRBV7-2 to TRBJ2-7, with a weak D call TRBD1 (6 bases). Trimming left V 6 bases short and J 6 bases short, with 18 bases between. The CDR3 length is 14 residues. Germline lookup yields CDR1 SGHTA and CDR2 FQGNSA. DNA of the CDR3: TGTGCCAGCAGTTACTCCCGACAGGCCCCCGAGCAGTACTTC. Translation gives CASSYSRQAPEQYF.

The genes are TRBV9 and TRBJ2-2, with 10 bases aligning to TRBD2. The trim removed 0 bases at V and 5 bases at J, leaving 4 bases unmatched. CDR1 is SGDLS and CDR2 is YYNGEE in the germline V gene. This CDR3 region has 16 residues. This CDR3 is CASSVAPSGGTGELFF. The CDR3 DNA follows: TGTGCCAGCAGCGTAGCCCCTAGCGGGGGAACCGGGGAGCTGTTTTTT.

This clone was recorded only once. The chain has TRBV29-1 and TRBJ1-1; D possibly corresponds to TRBD1 (5 bases). This CDR3 is 13 amino acids long. V was cut by 3 bases and J by 1 base, with 9 bases left in between. Germline loops: CDR1 SQVTM, CDR2 ANQGSEA. CDR3 bases: TGCAGCGTTGAGGCAACAGGGAACACTGAAGCTTTCTTT. It translates to CSVEATGNTEAFF.

The chain recombines TRBV5-1 with TRBJ2-7; TRBD1 matches 9 bases. V trimming: 0 bases; J trimming: 5 bases; junction bases outside the gene matches: 6. CDR1 and CDR2 from the germline V gene are SGHRS and YFSETQ. The CDR3 is made up of 15 amino acids. CDR3 sequence (DNA): TGCGCCAGCAGCTTGGGACAGGGGGGACGGAACGAGCAGTACTTC. It specifies CASSLGQGGRNEQYF.

CDR3 bases: TGTGCCAGCAGTGAAGCTATTTGGACAGGGGGCCGGGAAAAACTGTTTTTT. Translation gives CASSEAIWTGGREKLFF. This chain connects TRBV6-1 to TRBJ1-4; 11 bases line up with TRBD1. Per the germline V gene, CDR1 is MNHNS and CDR2 is SASEGT. With V trimmed by 0 bases and J by 8 bases, 8 bases remained unmatched. The CDR3 extends over 17 amino acids.

The V and J genes are TRBV5-1 and TRBJ2-4, with 12 positions matching TRBD2. This CDR3 has 13 amino acids. The junction had 6 bases not matched to a gene; V was cut back by 4 bases and J by 13 bases. CDR1 and CDR2 (germline): SGHRS, YFSETQ. The CDR3, as DNA: TGCGCCAGCAGCCAAGGACTAGCGGGATGGCAGTACTTC. It translates to CASSQGLAGWQYF.

The V gene is TRBV5-1, the J gene TRBJ2-3, with a weak D call TRBD1 (5 bases). Trimming removed 0 bases from V and 2 bases from J, with 7 bases in between. Germline-derived CDR1 and CDR2 are SGHRS and YFSETQ. The length of the CDR3 is 14 residues. CDR3 loop: CASSLVDTTDTQYF. Written as DNA, the CDR3 is TGCGCCAGCAGCTTGGTGGACACCACAGATACGCAGTATTTT.

V is TRBV19 and J is TRBJ1-1, with D hard to call. In germline, CDR1 is LNHDA, CDR2 SQIVND (reference sequence). Between the trimmed V and J ends, which lost 5 bases and 0 bases, there was a span of 4 bases. CDR3 length: 12 amino acids. The CDR3 nucleotides are TGTGCCAGTAGTTACATGAACACTGAAGCTTTCTTT. Translation gives CASSYMNTEAFF. The whole variable domain, remainder taken from reference TRBV19 and TRBJ1-1, is DGGITQSPKYLFRKEGQNVTLSCEQNLNHDAMYWYRQDPGQGLRLIYYSQIVNDFQKGDIAEGYSVSREKKESFPLTVTSAQKNPTAFYLCASSYMNTEAFFGQGTRLTVV.

The J gene is TRBJ2-5, the V gene TRBV5-1; maybe TRBD2 (5 bases). Germline loops: CDR1 SGHRS, CDR2 YFSETQ. The CDR3 is 13 residues long. V gave up 0 bases and J gave up 11 bases, with 14 bases separating them. CDR3 region: CASSLDGLQEQYF. Here the CDR3 DNA reads TGCGCCAGCAGCTTGGATGGACTCCAGGAGCAGTACTTC.

The chain recombines TRBV6-5 with TRBJ2-7, with no clear D. The V gene's germline CDR1 is MNHEY and CDR2 SVGAGI. The CDR3 is 14 amino acids. The V end was cut by 3 bases, the J end by 0 bases, with 9 bases between. The CDR3 protein is CASSYGSFSYEQYF. CDR3 in DNA: TGTGCCAGCAGTTATGGCAGTTTCTCCTACGAGCAGTACTTC.